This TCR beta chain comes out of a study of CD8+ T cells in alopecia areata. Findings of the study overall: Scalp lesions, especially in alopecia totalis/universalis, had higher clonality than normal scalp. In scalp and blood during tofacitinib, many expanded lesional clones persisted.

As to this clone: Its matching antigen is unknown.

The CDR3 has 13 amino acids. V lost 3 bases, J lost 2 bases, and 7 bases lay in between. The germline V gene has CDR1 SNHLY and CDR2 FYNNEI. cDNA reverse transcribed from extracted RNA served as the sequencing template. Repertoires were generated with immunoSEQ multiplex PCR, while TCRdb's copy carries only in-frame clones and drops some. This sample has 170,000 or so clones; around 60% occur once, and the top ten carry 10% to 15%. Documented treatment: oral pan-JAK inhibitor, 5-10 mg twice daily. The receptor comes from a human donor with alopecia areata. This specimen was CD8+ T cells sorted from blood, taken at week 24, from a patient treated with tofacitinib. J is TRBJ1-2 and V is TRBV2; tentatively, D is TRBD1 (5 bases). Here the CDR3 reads CASSEAGNYGYTF. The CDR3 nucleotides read TGTGCCAGCAGTGAGGCAGGGAACTATGGCTACACCTTC.